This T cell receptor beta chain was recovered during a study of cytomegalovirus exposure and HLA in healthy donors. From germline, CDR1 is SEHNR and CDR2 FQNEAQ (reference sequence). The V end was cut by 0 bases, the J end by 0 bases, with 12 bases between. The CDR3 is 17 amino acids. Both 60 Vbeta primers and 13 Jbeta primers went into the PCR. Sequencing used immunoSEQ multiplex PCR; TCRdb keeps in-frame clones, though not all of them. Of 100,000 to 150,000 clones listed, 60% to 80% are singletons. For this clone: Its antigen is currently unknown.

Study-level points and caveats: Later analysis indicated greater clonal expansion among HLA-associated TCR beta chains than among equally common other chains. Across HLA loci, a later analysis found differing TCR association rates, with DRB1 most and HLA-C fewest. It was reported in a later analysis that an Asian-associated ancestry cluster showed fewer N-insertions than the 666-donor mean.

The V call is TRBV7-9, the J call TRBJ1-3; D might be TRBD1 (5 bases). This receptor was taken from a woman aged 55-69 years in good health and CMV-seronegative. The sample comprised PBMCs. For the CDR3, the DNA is TGTGCCAGCAGCTTAGCCCCCGGGGGGTTCTCTGGAAACACCATATATTTT. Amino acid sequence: CASSLAPGGFSGNTIYF.